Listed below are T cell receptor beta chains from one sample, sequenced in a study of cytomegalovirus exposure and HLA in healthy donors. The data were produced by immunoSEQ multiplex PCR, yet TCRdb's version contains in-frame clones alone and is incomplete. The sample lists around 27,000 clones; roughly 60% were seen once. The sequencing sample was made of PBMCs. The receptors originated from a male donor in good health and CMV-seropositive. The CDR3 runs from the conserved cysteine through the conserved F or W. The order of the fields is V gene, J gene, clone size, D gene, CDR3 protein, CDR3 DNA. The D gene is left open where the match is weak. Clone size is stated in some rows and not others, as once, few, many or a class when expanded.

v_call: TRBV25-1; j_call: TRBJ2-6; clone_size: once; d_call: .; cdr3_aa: CASSFGLGANVLTF; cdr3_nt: TGTGCCAGTAGCTTCGGACTTGGGGCCAACGTCCTGACTTTC
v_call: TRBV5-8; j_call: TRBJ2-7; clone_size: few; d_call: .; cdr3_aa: CASSLRGDFTVYEQYF; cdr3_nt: TGTGCCAGCAGCTTGAGGGGTGATTTTACGGTTTACGAGCAGTACTTC
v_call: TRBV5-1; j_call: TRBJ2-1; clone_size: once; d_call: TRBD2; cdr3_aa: CASSLGLAGYNEQFF; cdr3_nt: TGCGCCAGCAGCTTGGGTCTAGCGGGCTACAATGAGCAGTTCTTC
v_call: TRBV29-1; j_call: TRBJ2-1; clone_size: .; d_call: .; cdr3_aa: CSVVGGYNEQFF; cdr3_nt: TGCAGCGTTGTCGGGGGCTACAATGAGCAGTTCTTC
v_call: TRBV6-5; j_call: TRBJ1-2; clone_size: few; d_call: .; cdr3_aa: CASTQGFYGYTF; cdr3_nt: TGTGCCAGCACCCAGGGGTTCTATGGCTACACCTTC
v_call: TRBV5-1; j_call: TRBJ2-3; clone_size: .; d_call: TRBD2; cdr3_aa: CASRLAGGPDTQYF; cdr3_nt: TGCGCCAGCCGACTAGCGGGAGGGCCAGATACGCAGTATTTT
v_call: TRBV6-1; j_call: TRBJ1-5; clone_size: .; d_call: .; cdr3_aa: CASSDTGGRSNQPQHF; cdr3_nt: TGTGCCAGCAGTGATACGGGAGGGCGAAGCAATCAGCCCCAGCATTTT
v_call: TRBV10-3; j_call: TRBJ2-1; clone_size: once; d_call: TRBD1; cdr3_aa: CAISELPGQGGSEQFF; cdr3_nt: TGTGCCATCAGTGAGTTACCGGGACAGGGTGGAAGTGAGCAGTTCTTC
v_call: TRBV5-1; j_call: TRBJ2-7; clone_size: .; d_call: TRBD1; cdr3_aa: CASSMTGNHEQYF; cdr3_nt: TGCGCCAGCAGCATGACAGGGAACCACGAGCAGTACTTC
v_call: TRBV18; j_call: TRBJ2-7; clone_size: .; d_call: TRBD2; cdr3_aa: CASSLIAGGRSYEQYF; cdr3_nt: TGTGCCAGCTCACTCATAGCGGGAGGGCGGTCCTACGAGCAGTACTTC
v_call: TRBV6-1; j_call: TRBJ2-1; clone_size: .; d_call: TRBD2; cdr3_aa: CASSGLAGGPDEQFF; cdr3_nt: TGTGCCAGCAGTGGTCTAGCGGGAGGGCCTGATGAGCAGTTCTTC
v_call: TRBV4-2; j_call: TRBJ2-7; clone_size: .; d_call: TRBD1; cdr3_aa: CASSQGTGPHEQYF; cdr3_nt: TGTGCCAGCAGCCAAGGGACAGGTCCCCACGAGCAGTACTTC
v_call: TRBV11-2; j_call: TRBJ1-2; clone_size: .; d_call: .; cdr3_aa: CASSLNGFGYTF; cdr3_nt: TGTGCCAGCAGCCTAAACGGGTTCGGCTACACCTTC
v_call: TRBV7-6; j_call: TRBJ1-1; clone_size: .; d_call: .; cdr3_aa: CASSLGGDTEAFF; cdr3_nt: TGTGCCAGCAGCCTCGGGGGGGACACTGAAGCTTTCTTT
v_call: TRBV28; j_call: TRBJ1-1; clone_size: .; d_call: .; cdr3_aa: CASSSPGLGVTEAFF; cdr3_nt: TGTGCCAGCAGTTCCCCGGGACTAGGTGTCACTGAAGCTTTCTTT
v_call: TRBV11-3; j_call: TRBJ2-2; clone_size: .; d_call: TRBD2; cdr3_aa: CASRGSGRKTGELFF; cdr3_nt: TGTGCCAGCAGAGGGAGCGGGAGAAAAACCGGGGAGCTGTTTTTT
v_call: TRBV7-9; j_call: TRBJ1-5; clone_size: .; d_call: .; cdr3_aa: CASGAFNQPQHF; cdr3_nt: TGTGCCAGCGGGGCGTTCAATCAGCCCCAGCATTTT
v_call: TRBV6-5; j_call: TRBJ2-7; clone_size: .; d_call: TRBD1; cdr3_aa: CASSAGTGSYEQYF; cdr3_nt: TGTGCCAGCAGTGCCGGGACAGGCTCCTACGAGCAGTACTTC
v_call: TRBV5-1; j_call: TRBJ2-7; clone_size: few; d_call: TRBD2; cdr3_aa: CASSLGGGRINEQYF; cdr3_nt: TGCGCCAGCAGCCTGGGGGGAGGGAGAATTAACGAGCAGTACTTC
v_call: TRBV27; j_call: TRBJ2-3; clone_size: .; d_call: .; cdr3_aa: CASSSRAGTTDTQYF; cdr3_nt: TGTGCCAGCAGTTCTCGGGCGGGGACTACAGATACGCAGTATTTT
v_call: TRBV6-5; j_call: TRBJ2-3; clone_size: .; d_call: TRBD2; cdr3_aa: CASRTRELTDTQYF; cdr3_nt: TGTGCCAGCCGGACTAGAGAATTAACAGATACGCAGTATTTT
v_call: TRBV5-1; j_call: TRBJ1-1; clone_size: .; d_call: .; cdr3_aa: CASIERGRAFF; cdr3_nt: TGCGCCAGCATAGAGAGAGGTAGGGCTTTCTTT
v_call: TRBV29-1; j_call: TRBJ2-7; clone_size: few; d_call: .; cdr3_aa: CSVGTIEQYF; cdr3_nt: TGCAGCGTTGGGACTATCGAGCAGTACTTC
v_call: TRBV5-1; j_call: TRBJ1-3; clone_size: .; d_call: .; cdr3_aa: CASSFDSFSGNTIYF; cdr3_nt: TGCGCCAGCAGCTTTGACAGTTTCTCTGGAAACACCATATATTTT
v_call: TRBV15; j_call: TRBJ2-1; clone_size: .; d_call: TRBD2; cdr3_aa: CATSRDVAGGNEQFF; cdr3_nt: TGTGCCACCAGCAGAGATGTGGCGGGAGGCAATGAGCAGTTCTTC
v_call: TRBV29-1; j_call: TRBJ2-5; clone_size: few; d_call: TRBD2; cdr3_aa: CSVLGERGDQETQYF; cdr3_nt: TGCAGCGTCCTGGGGGAGCGGGGGGACCAAGAGACCCAGTACTTC
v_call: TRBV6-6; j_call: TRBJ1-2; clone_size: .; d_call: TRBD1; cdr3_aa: CASSHRDSHGYTF; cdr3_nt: TGTGCCAGCAGTCACAGGGACAGTCATGGCTACACCTTC
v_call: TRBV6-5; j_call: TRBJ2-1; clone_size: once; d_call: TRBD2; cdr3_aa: CASSYGAGVLYNEQFF; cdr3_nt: TGTGCCAGCAGTTACGGGGCGGGAGTGTTGTACAATGAGCAGTTCTTC
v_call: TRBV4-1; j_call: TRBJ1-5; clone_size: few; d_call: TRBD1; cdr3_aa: CASSLRQGGRQPQHF; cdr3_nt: TGCGCCAGCAGCCTTAGACAGGGAGGCAGGCAGCCCCAGCATTTT
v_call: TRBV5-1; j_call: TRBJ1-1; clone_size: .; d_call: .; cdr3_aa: CASSSGGQNTEAFF; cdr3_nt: TGCGCCAGCAGCTCCGGAGGCCAGAACACTGAAGCTTTCTTT
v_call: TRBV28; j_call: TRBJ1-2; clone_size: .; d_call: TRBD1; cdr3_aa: CASTPQGTGRAGF; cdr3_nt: TGTGCCAGCACCCCCCAGGGGACAGGCAGGGCGGGTTTC
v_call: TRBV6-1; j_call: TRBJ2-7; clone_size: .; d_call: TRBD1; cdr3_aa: CASWDRAYEQYF; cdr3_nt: TGTGCCAGCTGGGACAGGGCCTACGAGCAGTACTTC
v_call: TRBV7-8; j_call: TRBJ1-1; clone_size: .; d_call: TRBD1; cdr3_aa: CASSRTGYTEAFF; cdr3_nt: TGTGCCAGCAGCCGGACAGGTTACACTGAAGCTTTCTTT
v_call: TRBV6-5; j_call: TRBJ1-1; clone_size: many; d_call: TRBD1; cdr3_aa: CASSYRGLQGDEAFF; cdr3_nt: TGTGCCAGCAGTTACCGGGGACTTCAGGGGGATGAAGCTTTCTTT
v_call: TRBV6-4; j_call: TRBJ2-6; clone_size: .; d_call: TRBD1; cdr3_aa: CASSGQGGANVLTF; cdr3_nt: TGTGCCAGCAGTGGACAGGGTGGGGCCAACGTCCTGACTTTC
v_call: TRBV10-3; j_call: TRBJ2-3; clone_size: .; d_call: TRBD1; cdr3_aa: CAISPGTGQTDTQYF; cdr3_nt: TGTGCCATCAGCCCCGGGACAGGACAAACAGATACGCAGTATTTT
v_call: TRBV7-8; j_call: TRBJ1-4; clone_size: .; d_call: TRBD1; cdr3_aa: CASSSQGVNEKLFF; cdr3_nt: TGTGCCAGCAGCTCACAGGGGGTGAATGAAAAACTGTTTTTT
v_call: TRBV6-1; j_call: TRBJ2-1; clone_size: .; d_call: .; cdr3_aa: CASTDGAYNEQFF; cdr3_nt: TGTGCCAGCACGGACGGGGCCTACAATGAGCAGTTCTTC
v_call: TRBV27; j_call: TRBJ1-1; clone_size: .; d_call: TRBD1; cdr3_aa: CASSSLGTGGTEAFF; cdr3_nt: TGTGCCAGCAGTTCCCTGGGGACAGGGGGCACTGAAGCTTTCTTT